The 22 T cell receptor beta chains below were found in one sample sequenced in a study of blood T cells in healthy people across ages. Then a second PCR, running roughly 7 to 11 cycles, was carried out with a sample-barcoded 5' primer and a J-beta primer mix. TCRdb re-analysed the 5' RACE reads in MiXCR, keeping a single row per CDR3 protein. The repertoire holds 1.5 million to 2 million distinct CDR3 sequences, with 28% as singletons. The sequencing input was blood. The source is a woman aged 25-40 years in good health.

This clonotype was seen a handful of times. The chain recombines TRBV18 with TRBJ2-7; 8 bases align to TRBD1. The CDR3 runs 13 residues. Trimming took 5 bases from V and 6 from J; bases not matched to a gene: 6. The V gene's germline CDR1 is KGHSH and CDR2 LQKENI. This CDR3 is CASSADRAGEQYF. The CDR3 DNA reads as TGTGCCAGCTCAGCGGACAGGGCCGGCGAGCAGTACTTC. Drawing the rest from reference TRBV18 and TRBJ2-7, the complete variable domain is NAGVMQNPRHLVRRRGQEARLRCSPMKGHSHVYWYRQLPEEGLKFMVYLQKENIIDESGMPKERFSAEFPKEGPSILRIQQVVRGDSAAYFCASSADRAGEQYFGPGTRLTVT.

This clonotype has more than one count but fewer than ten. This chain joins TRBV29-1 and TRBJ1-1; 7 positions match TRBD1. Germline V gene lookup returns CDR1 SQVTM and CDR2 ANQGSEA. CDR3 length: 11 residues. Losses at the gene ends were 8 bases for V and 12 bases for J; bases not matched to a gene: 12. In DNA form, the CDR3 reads TGCAGCCCGGTCTACAGGGGAGGAACTTTCTTT. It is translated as CSPVYRGGTFF.

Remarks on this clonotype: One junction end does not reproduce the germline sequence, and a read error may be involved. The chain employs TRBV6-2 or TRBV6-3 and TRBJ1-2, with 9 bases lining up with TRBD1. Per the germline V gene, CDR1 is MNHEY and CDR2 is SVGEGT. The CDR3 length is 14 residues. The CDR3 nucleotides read TGTACCAGCAGAAAGGGACAGGGCCGCCTGGGCTACACCTTC. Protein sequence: CTSRKGQGRLGYTF.

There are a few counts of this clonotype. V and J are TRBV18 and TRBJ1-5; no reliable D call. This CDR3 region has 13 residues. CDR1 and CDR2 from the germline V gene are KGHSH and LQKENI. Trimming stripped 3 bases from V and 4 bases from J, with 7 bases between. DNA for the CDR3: TGTGCCAGCTCACCCGCGCTGAATCAGCCCCAGCATTTT. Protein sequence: CASSPALNQPQHF.

This chain's CDR3 is CATSDGGIRAFF. The CDR3 DNA is TGTGCCACCAGTGATGGGGGGATTAGAGCTTTCTTT. The V and J genes are TRBV24-1 and TRBJ1-1, with D possibly TRBD1 on 5 matching bases. Germline V gives CDR1 KGHDR, CDR2 SFDVKD. The ends were cut back, 3 bases at V and 10 bases at J, with 11 bases in the middle. CDR3 size: 12 residues.

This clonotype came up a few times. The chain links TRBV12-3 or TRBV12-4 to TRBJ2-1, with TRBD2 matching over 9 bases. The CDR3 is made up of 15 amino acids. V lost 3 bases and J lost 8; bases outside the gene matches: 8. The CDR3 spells CASSLGSGRDDEQFF. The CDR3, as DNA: TGTGCCAGCAGTTTGGGTAGCGGGAGAGACGATGAGCAGTTCTTC.

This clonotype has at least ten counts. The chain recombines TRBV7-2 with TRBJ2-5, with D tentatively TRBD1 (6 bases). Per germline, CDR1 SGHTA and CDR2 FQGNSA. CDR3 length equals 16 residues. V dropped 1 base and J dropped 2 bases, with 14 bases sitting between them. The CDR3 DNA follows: TGTGCCAGCAGCTTAGGATGGGGTGGACAGCAAGAGACCCAGTACTTC. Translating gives CASSLGWGGQQETQYF.

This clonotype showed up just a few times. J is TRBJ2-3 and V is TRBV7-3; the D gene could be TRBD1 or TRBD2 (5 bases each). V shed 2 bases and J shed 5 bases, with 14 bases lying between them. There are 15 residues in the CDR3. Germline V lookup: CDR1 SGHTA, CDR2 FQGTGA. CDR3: CASSLWGGLRDTQYF. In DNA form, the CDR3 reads TGTGCCAGCAGCTTATGGGGCGGACTCAGAGATACGCAGTATTTT.

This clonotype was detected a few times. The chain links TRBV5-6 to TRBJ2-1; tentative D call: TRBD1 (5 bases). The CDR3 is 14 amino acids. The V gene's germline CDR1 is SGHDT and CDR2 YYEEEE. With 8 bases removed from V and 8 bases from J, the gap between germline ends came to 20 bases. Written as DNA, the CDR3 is TGTGCCAGTACAAGACAGCACCTGAGCTATGAGCAGTTCTTC. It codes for CASTRQHLSYEQFF.

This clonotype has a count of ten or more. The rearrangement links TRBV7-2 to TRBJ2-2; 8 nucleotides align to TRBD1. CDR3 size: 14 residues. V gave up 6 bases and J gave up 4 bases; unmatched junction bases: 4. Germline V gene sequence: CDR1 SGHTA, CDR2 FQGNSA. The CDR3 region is CASSRTGRTGELFF. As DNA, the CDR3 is TGTGCCAGCAGTAGGACAGGGCGCACCGGGGAGCTGTTTTTT.

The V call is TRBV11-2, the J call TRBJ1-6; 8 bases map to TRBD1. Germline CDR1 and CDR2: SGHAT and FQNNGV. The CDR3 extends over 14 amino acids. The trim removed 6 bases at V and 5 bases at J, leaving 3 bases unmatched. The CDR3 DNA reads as TGTGCCAGCAGAAAGGGACAGGATAATTCACCCCTCCACTTT. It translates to CASRKGQDNSPLHF.

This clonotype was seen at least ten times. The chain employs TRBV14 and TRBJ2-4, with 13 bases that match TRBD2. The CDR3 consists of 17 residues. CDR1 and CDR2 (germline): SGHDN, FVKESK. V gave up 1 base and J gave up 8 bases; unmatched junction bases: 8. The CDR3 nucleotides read TGTGCCAGCAGCCAAGGCGGACTAGCGGGAGTTATAGACATTCAGTACTTC. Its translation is CASSQGGLAGVIDIQYF.

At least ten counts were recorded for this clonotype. The CDR3 is CASSQEEGEASYEQYF. CDR3 nucleotide sequence: TGTGCCAGCAGCCAAGAAGAGGGGGAAGCAAGCTACGAGCAGTACTTC. The chain has TRBV4-2 and TRBJ2-7; D might be TRBD1 (6 bases). This CDR3 region has 16 residues. V was trimmed by 0 bases and J by 3 bases, leaving 15 bases between them. CDR1 LGHNA and CDR2 YNFKEQ come from the germline V gene.

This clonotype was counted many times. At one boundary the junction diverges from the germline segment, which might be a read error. The CDR3 loop reads CSARGIFSSYEQYF. The CDR3 nucleotides read TGCAGCGCTAGGGGGATTTTTAGCTCCTACGAGCAGTACTTC. The chain uses TRBV20-1 and TRBJ2-7; possibly TRBD1 for D (6 bases). The CDR3 is made up of 14 amino acids. The V gene's germline CDR1 is DFQATT and CDR2 SNEGSKA (reference sequence).

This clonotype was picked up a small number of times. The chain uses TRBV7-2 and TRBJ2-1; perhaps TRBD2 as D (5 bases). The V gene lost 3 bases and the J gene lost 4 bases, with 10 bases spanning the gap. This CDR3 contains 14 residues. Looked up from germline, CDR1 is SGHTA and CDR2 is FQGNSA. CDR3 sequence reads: CASSLARDYNEQFF. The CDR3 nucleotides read TGTGCCAGCAGCTTGGCGAGGGATTACAATGAGCAGTTCTTC. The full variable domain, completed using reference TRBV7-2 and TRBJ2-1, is GAGVSQSPSNKVTEKGKDVELRCDPISGHTALYWYRQSLGQGLEFLIYFQGNSAPDKSGLPSDRFSAERTGGSVSTLTIQRTQQEDSAVYLCASSLARDYNEQFFGPGTRLTVL.

The DNA of the CDR3 is TGTGCCAGCACAGTTTCGACTAGCGGGACAGAGGACTACAATGAGCAGTTCTTC. Its protein product is CASTVSTSGTEDYNEQFF. The J gene is TRBJ2-1, the V gene TRBV2; 11 positions agree with TRBD2. Germline V gene sequence: CDR1 SNHLY, CDR2 FYNNEI. The CDR3 has 18 amino acids. V dropped 7 bases and J dropped 3; count of bases not matched to a gene: 14.

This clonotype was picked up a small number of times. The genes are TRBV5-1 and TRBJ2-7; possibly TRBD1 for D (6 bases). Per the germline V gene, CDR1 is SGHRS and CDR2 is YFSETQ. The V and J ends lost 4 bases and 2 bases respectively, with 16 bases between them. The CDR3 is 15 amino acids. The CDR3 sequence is CASSPDQGSPYEQYF. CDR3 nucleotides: TGCGCCAGCAGCCCGGATCAGGGGTCCCCCTACGAGCAGTACTTC.

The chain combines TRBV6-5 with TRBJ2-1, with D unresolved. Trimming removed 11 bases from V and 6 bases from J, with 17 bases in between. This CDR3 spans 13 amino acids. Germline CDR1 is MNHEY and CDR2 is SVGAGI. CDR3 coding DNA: TGTGCCGGCACCCCCTCTTTGGGCAATGAGCAGTTCTTC. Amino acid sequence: CAGTPSLGNEQFF.

The CDR3: CSADASGSSGANVLTF. The CDR3 DNA follows: TGCAGTGCCGACGCCTCCGGGTCTTCTGGGGCCAACGTCCTGACTTTC. The rearrangement joins TRBV20-1 to TRBJ2-6; D is unclear. Per the germline V gene, CDR1 is DFQATT and CDR2 is SNEGSKA (reference sequence). This CDR3 has 16 amino acids. V was pared by 6 bases and J by 1 base, with 16 bases between.

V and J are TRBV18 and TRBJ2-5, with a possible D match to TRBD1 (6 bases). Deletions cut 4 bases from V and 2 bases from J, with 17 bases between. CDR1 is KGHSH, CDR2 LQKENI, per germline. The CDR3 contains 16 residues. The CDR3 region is CASSLPPDSLQETQYF. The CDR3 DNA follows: TGTGCCAGCTCACTTCCGCCGGACAGCCTTCAAGAGACCCAGTACTTC.

The CDR3: CAWGKGPTSGTYNEQFF. The CDR3 bases are TGTGCCTGGGGAAAAGGCCCTACTAGCGGGACCTACAATGAGCAGTTCTTC. The gene calls are TRBV30 and TRBJ2-1, with 10 bases aligning to TRBD2. Trimming cost V 5 bases and J 2 bases; bases outside gene matches: 12. Germline CDR1 is GTSNPN and CDR2 is SVGIG (reference sequence). The CDR3 runs 17 residues.

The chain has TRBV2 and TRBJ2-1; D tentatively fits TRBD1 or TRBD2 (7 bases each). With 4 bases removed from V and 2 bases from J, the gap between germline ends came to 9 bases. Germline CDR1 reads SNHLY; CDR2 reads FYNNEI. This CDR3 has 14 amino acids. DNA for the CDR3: TGTGCCAGCAGTGCAGGGGGGGCCTACAATGAGCAGTTCTTC. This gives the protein CASSAGGAYNEQFF.